Below, 5 T cell receptor beta chains from the same sample are listed, as sequenced in a study of blood T cell repertoires in COVID-19. Repertoires were generated with immunoSEQ multiplex PCR, while TCRdb's copy carries only in-frame clones and drops some. The table includes roughly 3,900 clones, around 93% detected once. Material: peripheral blood. These receptors were collected from a man aged 50-59 years with active COVID-19.

This clone was seen only a few times. The chain recombines TRBV20-1 with TRBJ1-2, with D hard to call. CDR3 length: 13 amino acids. Germline CDR1 reads DFQATT; CDR2 reads SNEGSKA (reference sequence). Trimming took 3 bases from V and 8 from J, leaving 16 bases between them. The CDR3 loop is CSASDSREWGYTF. The CDR3 DNA follows: TGCAGTGCTAGTGATTCCCGGGAGTGGGGCTACACCTTC.

The genes are TRBV28 and TRBJ1-5; TRBD1 aligns across 7 bases. This CDR3 region has 16 residues. Germline V CDR1 and CDR2: MDHEN, SYDVKM. Trimming cost V 5 bases and J 3 bases; bases outside gene matches: 10. CDR3 region: CASSRAGGINNQPQHF. The CDR3 nucleotides are TGTGCCAGCAGTCGTGCAGGGGGAATAAACAATCAGCCCCAGCATTTT.

By sample share, this clone is large. This chain connects TRBV4-3 to TRBJ2-1; a possible D gene is TRBD2 (6 bases). Trimming left V 3 bases short and J 6 bases short, with 12 bases between. CDR3 length equals 14 residues. Germline assignment: CDR1 LGHNA and CDR2 YSLEER. The CDR3 loop is CASSHTSLSNEQFF. In nucleotides, the CDR3 is TGCGCCAGCAGCCACACTAGCCTCAGCAATGAGCAGTTCTTC.

The chain is built from TRBV15 and TRBJ2-1; 8 bases map to TRBD2. J gave up 2 bases and V 0 bases, and 3 bases lay outside the gene matches. Germline-derived CDR1 and CDR2 are LNHNV and YYDKDF (reference sequence). The CDR3 covers 16 residues. CDR3 sequence (DNA): TGTGCCACCAGCAGAGATAACGGGGGGGCCTACAATGAGCAGTTCTTC. This translates into CATSRDNGGAYNEQFF.

The J gene is TRBJ1-1, the V gene TRBV6-2 or TRBV6-3, with 11 positions matching TRBD1. This CDR3 has 14 residues. V shed 5 bases, J shed 4 bases, and the junction held 3 bases outside the gene matches. CDR1 MNHEY and CDR2 SVGEGT come from the germline V gene. Written as DNA, the CDR3 is TGTGCCAGCAGTACGGACAGGGGGCCCACTGAAGCTTTCTTT. Translating it yields CASSTDRGPTEAFF.